Below, 24 T cell receptor beta chains from the same sample are listed, as sequenced in a study of graft-versus-host responses after intestinal transplantation. Libraries were prepared by immunoSEQ multiplex PCR; TCRdb keeps only in-frame clonotypes and omits some of them. The table has some 110,000 clones, just over 90% seen once. No cognate antigen is known for these TCRs. This sample comprised unstimulated CD4+ T cells sorted from spleen or lymph node cells, obtained before intestinal transplant. Every receptor here comes from a human donor who received an intestinal transplant.

The table lists this clone with a count of one. The rearrangement uses TRBV2 and TRBJ2-5; TRBD1 aligns across 8 bases. V lost 6 bases to trimming and J lost 3 bases; unmatched junction nucleotides: 12. In germline, CDR1 is SNHLY, CDR2 FYNNEI. CDR3 length equals 16 residues. The DNA for the CDR3 is TGTGCCAGCAGCGTCACCCGGGACAGGACAAAAGAGACCCAGTACTTC. Translated: CASSVTRDRTKETQYF.

The V gene is TRBV11-2, the J gene TRBJ2-1; TRBD1 is a possible D gene (6 bases). The CDR3 has 15 residues. V lost 5 bases and J 4 bases, leaving 15 bases between the germline ends. Germline CDR1 is SGHAT and CDR2 is FQNNGV. The CDR3 loop reads CASSPQGRKYNEQFF. The CDR3 DNA sequence: TGTGCCAGCAGCCCACAGGGACGGAAATACAATGAGCAGTTCTTC.

V and J are TRBV6-1 and TRBJ2-1, with 7 positions matching TRBD1. The germline V gene has CDR1 MNHNS and CDR2 SASEGT. Trimming took 2 bases from V and 6 from J; bases not matched to a gene: 10. The CDR3 spans 16 residues. As DNA, the CDR3 is TGTGCCAGCAGTGAATTAGGGGGCTTGGGTCTCAATGAGCAGTTCTTC. Protein sequence: CASSELGGLGLNEQFF.

The gene calls are TRBV30 and TRBJ1-5; 8 nucleotides match TRBD1. This CDR3 is 14 amino acids long. Germline V gene data show CDR1 as GTSNPN and CDR2 as SVGIG (reference sequence). After removal of 1 base from V and 6 bases from J, the junction contained 5 bases not matched to a gene. CDR3 in DNA: TGTGCCTGGAGTGGGACAGGGAAGATTCAGCCCCAGCATTTT. Its translation is CAWSGTGKIQPQHF.

The V call is TRBV12-5, the J call TRBJ1-1; a weak D match, TRBD1 (6 bases). Trimming stripped 3 bases from V and 0 bases from J, with 20 bases between. Germline CDR1 LGHNT, CDR2 FRNRAP. CDR3 length: 18 amino acids. CDR3 amino acids: CASGFTGSRQLMNTEAFF. DNA for the CDR3: TGTGCTAGTGGTTTCACAGGGTCCCGCCAATTAATGAACACTGAAGCTTTCTTT.

The genes are TRBV5-1 and TRBJ2-1; D perhaps matches TRBD1 (6 bases). Per germline, CDR1 SGHRS and CDR2 YFSETQ. The CDR3 consists of 16 residues. V was trimmed by 1 base and J by 0 bases, leaving 11 bases between them. The CDR3 nucleotides are TGCGCCAGCAGCTTGTACAGGGTTAGCTCCTACAATGAGCAGTTCTTC. This encodes CASSLYRVSSYNEQFF.

V usage is TRBV7-2 and J usage is TRBJ2-7, with a possible D match to TRBD1 (6 bases). Per germline, CDR1 SGHTA and CDR2 FQGNSA. The CDR3 length is 13 residues. V lost 1 base to trimming and J lost 5 bases, with 9 bases between them. This CDR3 reads CASSLENRDEQYF. The CDR3 DNA reads TGTGCCAGCAGCTTAGAGAACAGGGACGAGCAGTACTTC.

The chain employs TRBV11-3 and TRBJ2-2; 10 bases agree with TRBD1. This CDR3 contains 16 residues. V gave up 1 base and J gave up 4 bases; unmatched junction bases: 3. Germline CDR1 and CDR2: SGHNT and YENEEA. The CDR3 region is CASSLGQGAITGELFF. The CDR3, as DNA: TGTGCCAGCAGCTTAGGACAGGGGGCGATCACCGGGGAGCTGTTTTTT.

A single count supports this clone. This chain links TRBV18 with TRBJ2-7; 10 nucleotides agree with TRBD2. The CDR3 runs 15 residues. With V trimmed by 0 bases and J by 3 bases, 2 bases remained unmatched. Germline CDR1 KGHSH, CDR2 LQKENI. CDR3 loop: CASSPPGLASYEQYF. In DNA, the CDR3 is TGTGCCAGCTCACCACCGGGACTAGCGAGCTACGAGCAGTACTTC.

This chain links TRBV5-1 with TRBJ2-2; 7 bases are a match to TRBD1. From germline, CDR1 is SGHRS and CDR2 YFSETQ. The CDR3 has 15 residues. V shed 5 bases and J 2 bases; nucleotides not matched to a gene: 6. CDR3 residues: CASSRGTANTGELFF. In nucleotides, the CDR3 is TGCGCCAGCAGTCGTGGGACAGCAAACACCGGGGAGCTGTTTTTT.

The V call is TRBV25-1, the J call TRBJ2-7; 9 bases are shared with TRBD1. Trimming cost V 5 bases and J 5 bases; bases outside gene matches: 7. The CDR3 spans 14 residues. Germline V CDR1 and CDR2: MGHDK, SYGVNS. CDR3 loop: CASSPGQGFDEQYF. The CDR3 bases are TGTGCCAGCAGTCCGGGACAGGGTTTCGACGAGCAGTACTTC.

The CDR3 DNA reads as TGTGCCAGCAGCTTACTAGCGTGGACAGGGGCGGGAGAGACCCAGTACTTC. This translates into CASSLLAWTGAGETQYF. The chain carries TRBV7-6 and TRBJ2-5, with 9 bases aligning to TRBD1. The CDR3 has 17 amino acids. V dropped 2 bases and J dropped 4; count of bases not matched to a gene: 11. Germline V lookup: CDR1 SGHVS, CDR2 FNYEAQ.

This chain connects TRBV4-1 to TRBJ2-1; 13 nucleotides agree with TRBD2. Germline V gene sequence: CDR1 MGHRA, CDR2 YSYEKL. The CDR3 has 15 residues. The junction had 8 bases not matched to a gene; V was cut back by 4 bases and J by 11 bases. The CDR3 nucleotides read TGCGCCAGCAGCCCCTTTACTAGCGGGAGGGCCCAGCAGTTCTTC. Translation: CASSPFTSGRAQQFF.

The J gene is TRBJ2-1, the V gene TRBV10-3, with 10 bases identical to TRBD2. Germline CDR1 reads ENHRY; CDR2 reads SYGVKD. The CDR3 extends over 15 amino acids. V dropped 6 bases and J dropped 1; count of bases not matched to a gene: 3. This chain's CDR3 is CAIRASGGSYNEQFF. The CDR3 DNA reads TGTGCCATCAGGGCTAGCGGGGGATCCTACAATGAGCAGTTCTTC.

This clone was seen only a few times. V gene TRBV6-5 combines with J gene TRBJ1-2; 8 bases line up with TRBD1. The CDR3 is made up of 15 amino acids. Germline-derived CDR1 and CDR2 are MNHEY and SVGAGI. Germline trimming cut 7 bases from V and 4 bases from J; bases unmatched to any gene: 11. The CDR3 DNA follows: TGTGCCAGCATCAAAGGACAGGGATTCTCCTATGGCTACACCTTC. It specifies CASIKGQGFSYGYTF.

The chain uses TRBV5-1 and TRBJ2-2; no clear D gene. Per the germline V gene, CDR1 is SGHRS and CDR2 is YFSETQ. The CDR3 contains 14 residues. V dropped 0 bases and J dropped 8 bases, with 11 bases sitting between them. CDR3 bases: TGCGCCAGCAGCTTGGGTCCGGTTGATGGGGAGCTGTTTTTT. It encodes CASSLGPVDGELFF.

This chain joins TRBV21-1 and TRBJ2-5; the table's D call, TRBD2, was not checked against the DNA. TRBV21-1 constitutes a pseudogene. The CDR3 sequence is 18 residues long. CDR3 protein: CASRQLAGGRKGQETQYF. The CDR3 DNA reads TGTGCCAGCAGGCAACTAGCGGGAGGGAGAAAGGGACAAGAGACCCAGTACTTC.

This rearrangement joins TRBV29-1 to TRBJ2-5; TRBD1 aligns across 8 bases. Germline V lookup: CDR1 SQVTM, CDR2 ANQGSEA. CDR3 length: 15 amino acids. After removal of 7 bases from V and 2 bases from J, the junction contained 12 bases not matched to a gene. The CDR3 region is CSGTTDRAEQETQYF. The CDR3 nucleotides read TGCAGCGGGACGACGGACAGGGCTGAACAAGAGACCCAGTACTTC.

The V and J genes are TRBV6-6 and TRBJ1-2, with D unclear. The CDR3 is made up of 14 amino acids. The V end lost 9 bases, the J end lost 4 bases, and 18 bases lay between the germline ends. Looked up from germline, CDR1 is MNHNY and CDR2 is SVGAGI (reference sequence). The CDR3 DNA is TGTGCCAGTAAGGGAGGTCCTAACTCCTATGGCTACACCTTC. It specifies CASKGGPNSYGYTF.

The V call is TRBV12-5, the J call TRBJ2-7; D is perhaps TRBD1 (5 bases). Per germline, CDR1 LGHNT and CDR2 FRNRAP. CDR3 length: 14 residues. The V end was cut by 1 base, the J end by 3 bases, with 10 bases between. The chain's CDR3 is CASGLGQPVYEQYF. The CDR3 region has the DNA TGTGCTAGTGGTTTGGGACAGCCCGTCTACGAGCAGTACTTC.

The chain employs TRBV6-5 and TRBJ1-2; weak D call: TRBD1 (6 bases). There are 14 residues in the CDR3. Per germline, CDR1 MNHEY and CDR2 SVGAGI. Trimming shortened V by 4 bases and J by 3 bases, and 12 bases separated the two germline ends. CDR3 protein: CASSSPGGHYGYTF. CDR3 DNA sequence: TGTGCCAGCAGTTCTCCCGGGGGGCACTATGGCTACACCTTC.

CDR3 sequence: CASSSLTSGRAGQFF. The DNA for the CDR3 is TGTGCCAGCAGTTCTCTGACTAGCGGGAGGGCGGGGCAGTTCTTC. The rearrangement joins TRBV6-6 to TRBJ2-1; 14 bases line up with TRBD2. CDR1 and CDR2 from the germline V gene are MNHNY and SVGAGI (reference sequence). CDR3 length equals 15 residues. The ends lost 4 bases at V and 12 bases at J; junction bases unmatched: 8.

This clone was seen a handful of times. The chain recombines TRBV30 with TRBJ1-1; unclear D gene. CDR3 length: 14 residues. Germline lookup yields CDR1 GTSNPN and CDR2 SVGIG (reference sequence). V was trimmed by 1 base and J by 0 bases, leaving 9 bases between them. CDR3 protein: CAWSAYSLNTEAFF. In DNA, the CDR3 is TGTGCCTGGAGTGCCTACAGTTTGAACACTGAAGCTTTCTTT.

The chain recombines TRBV6-1 with TRBJ2-7; perhaps TRBD1 as D (5 bases). There are 14 residues in the CDR3. CDR1 and CDR2 (germline): MNHNS, SASEGT. Trimming took off 3 bases at V and 0 bases at J, with 9 bases between the two ends. The CDR3 protein is CASSEGPSSYEQYF. The CDR3 coding sequence is TGTGCCAGCAGTGAGGGGCCGAGCTCCTACGAGCAGTACTTC.